What follows describes a single T cell receptor (beta chain). As yet, its antigen is unknown. These data belong to a study of type 1 and type 2 diabetes patients. Study summary: Participants included type 1 and type 2 diabetes patients plus nondiabetic controls.

Germline lookup yields CDR1 MNHEY and CDR2 SVGAGI. The ends were cut back, 4 bases at V and 4 bases at J, with 14 bases in the middle. The CDR3 length is 14 residues. Findings of the study overall: Type 2 diabetes patients had few highly-expanded CD4+ clones, median one.

The PCR template was genomic DNA. Multiplex PCR with 30 forward and 13 reverse primers amplified the TCR beta CDR3. TCRdb itself ran the multiplex PCR reads through MiXCR, one entry per CDR3 protein. This sample carries about 250,000 distinct CDR3 sequences, approximately 50% of them seen once, and the ten largest clones take approximately 15%. The clonotype comes from a man between 18 and 29 years old with type 2 diabetes. V usage is TRBV6-5 and J usage is TRBJ2-7; a weak D match, TRBD1 (6 bases). The specimen sequenced was peripheral blood mononuclear cells (PBMCs). CDR3 coding DNA: TGTGCCAGCAGTTCGACTTCTAGGGGGTACGAGCAGTACTTC. Residues: CASSSTSRGYEQYF.